The TCR beta chain described here comes from a study of cytomegalovirus exposure and HLA in healthy donors. Whole-study findings and limits: Reportedly, a later analysis found an Asian-associated ancestry cluster had fewer N-insertions than the approximately 640-donor mean.

13 Jbeta primers and 60 Vbeta primers were used for the PCR. Some clones are missing from TCRdb's copy, which holds only in-frame ones; the method was immunoSEQ multiplex PCR. Found here are 150,000 or so clones, under 70% of them singletons; the top ten hold 8% to 13%. Trimming removed 3 bases from V and 2 bases from J; junction bases left unmatched: 7. The CDR3 is 16 residues long. The germline CDR1 and CDR2 sequences are MDHEN and SYDVKM. About this clone itself: What it recognizes is unknown.

The sample was PBMCs. The chain recombines TRBV28 with TRBJ2-1; 7 nucleotides line up with TRBD2. The receptor was isolated from a man under 40 in good health and CMV-seropositive. The CDR3, as DNA: TGTGCCAGCAGTTTCCTCCGGGAGGTCGCCTACAATGAGCAGTTCTTC. This sequence encodes CASSFLREVAYNEQFF. Supplemented by reference TRBV28 and TRBJ2-1, the full variable domain reads DVKVTQSSRYLVKRTGEKVFLECVQDMDHENMFWYRQDPGLGLRLIYFSYDVKMKEKGDIPEGYSVSREKKERFSLILESASTNQTSMYLCASSFLREVAYNEQFFGPGTRLTVL.